The T cell receptor (beta chain) under discussion was sequenced for a study of blood T cell repertoires in COVID-19. Authors' methods: Amplifying reference gene primers gave estimates of nucleated cell counts. Measured with immunoSEQ multiplex PCR; TCRdb has only the in-frame clones, and not every one. The D gene and trimming were derived from the DNA, and the V and J assignments and clone size from that table. Among over 110,000 clones listed, about 80% were seen once. The age range of participants was roughly 18 to 90 years, with residence in some 25 US areas. Participants' reported clinical history set cohort assignment. Germline CDR1 is SNHLY and CDR2 is FYNNEI. V dropped 8 bases and J dropped 9; count of bases not matched to a gene: 13. This CDR3 has 14 amino acids.

This clonotype originated in a man aged 50-60 years in a cohort exposed to, infected with or recovered from COVID-19 (not recorded which). The rearrangement joins TRBV2 to TRBJ1-5; the match to TRBD1 covers 7 bases. Sequenced sample: PBMCs or T cells enriched from blood (not recorded which). Here the CDR3 DNA reads TGTGCCAGCGGTAGGGACAGCCCTCGGGCGCCCCAGCATTTT. This translates into CASGRDSPRAPQHF.